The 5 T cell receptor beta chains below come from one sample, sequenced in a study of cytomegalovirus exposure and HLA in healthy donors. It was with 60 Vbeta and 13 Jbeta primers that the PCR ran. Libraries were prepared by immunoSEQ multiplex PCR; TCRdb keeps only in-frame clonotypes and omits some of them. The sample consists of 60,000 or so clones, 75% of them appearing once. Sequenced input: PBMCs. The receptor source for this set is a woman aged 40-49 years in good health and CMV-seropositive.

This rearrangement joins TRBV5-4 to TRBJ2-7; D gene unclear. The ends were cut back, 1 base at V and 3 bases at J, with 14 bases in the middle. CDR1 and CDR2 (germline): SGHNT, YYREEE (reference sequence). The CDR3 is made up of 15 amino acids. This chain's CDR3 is CASSLRDFLRYEQYF. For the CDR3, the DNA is TGTGCCAGCAGCTTGCGAGACTTCTTACGCTACGAGCAGTACTTC.

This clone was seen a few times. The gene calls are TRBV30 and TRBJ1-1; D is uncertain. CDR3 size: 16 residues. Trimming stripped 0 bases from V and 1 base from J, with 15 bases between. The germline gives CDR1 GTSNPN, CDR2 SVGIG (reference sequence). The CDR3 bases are TGTGCCTGGAGTGTACCAAAGATTGCGGGGAACACTGAAGCTTTCTTT. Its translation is CAWSVPKIAGNTEAFF.

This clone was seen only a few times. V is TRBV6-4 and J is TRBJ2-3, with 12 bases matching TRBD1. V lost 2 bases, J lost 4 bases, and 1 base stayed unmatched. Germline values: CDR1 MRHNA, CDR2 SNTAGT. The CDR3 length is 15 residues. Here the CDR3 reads CASSDGTGGADTQYF. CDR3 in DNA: TGTGCCAGCAGTGACGGGACAGGGGGCGCAGATACGCAGTATTTT.

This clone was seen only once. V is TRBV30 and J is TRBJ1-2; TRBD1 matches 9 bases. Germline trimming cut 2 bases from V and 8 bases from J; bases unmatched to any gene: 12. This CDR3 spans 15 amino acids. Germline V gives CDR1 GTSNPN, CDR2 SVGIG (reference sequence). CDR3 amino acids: CAWSPVGQGSRGYTF. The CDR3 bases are TGTGCCTGGAGTCCAGTGGGACAGGGAAGCCGCGGCTACACCTTC.

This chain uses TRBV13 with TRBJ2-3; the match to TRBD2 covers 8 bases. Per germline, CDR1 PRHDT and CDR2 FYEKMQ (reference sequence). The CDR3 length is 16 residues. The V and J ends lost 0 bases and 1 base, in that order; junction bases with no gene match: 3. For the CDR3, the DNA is TGTGCCAGCAGCTTAGGGGTAGCGGGACGCACAGATACGCAGTATTTT. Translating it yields CASSLGVAGRTDTQYF.